Following are 7 T cell receptor beta chains from one sample sequenced in a study of T cells expressing NK-cell markers. Reanalyzing the 5' RACE reads, TCRdb keeps one entry per CDR3 protein, without DNA. The sample totals some 440,000 distinct CDR3 sequences. The sample was blood T cells: a sorted CD56 or NKG2C T cell subset, CD4+ or CD8+ T cells, or bulk PBMC T cells (not recorded which). These receptors were collected from a woman in her forties or fifties in good health.

The chain links TRBV6-1 to TRBJ1-1. Germline CDR1 MNHNS, CDR2 SASEGT. CDR3 size: 15 residues. The CDR3 is CASSDKNRGNTEAFF.

This rearrangement joins TRBV27 to TRBJ2-1; TCRdb's assignment of TRBD2 cannot be checked, as there is no DNA. This CDR3 spans 15 amino acids. Germline CDR1 and CDR2: MNHEY and SMNVEV (reference sequence). The CDR3 here is CASSWGALSYNEQFF.

The rearrangement uses TRBV12-3 or TRBV12-4 and TRBJ1-1. The CDR3 loop spans 15 amino acids. The CDR3 region is CASSLGLVEGTEAFF.

This chain connects TRBV27 to TRBJ2-1; TCRdb designates TRBD1, a call that cannot be tested without DNA. The germline V gene has CDR1 MNHEY and CDR2 SMNVEV (reference sequence). The CDR3 extends over 14 amino acids. Here the CDR3 reads CASTPWDSYNEQFF.

This chain joins TRBV4-2 and TRBJ2-5; TCRdb outputs TRBD2, but without DNA this stays unchecked. CDR1 is LGHNA, CDR2 YNFKEQ, per germline. The CDR3 sequence is 14 residues long. CDR3 region: CASSQGRDGETQYF.

The chain is built from TRBV20-1 and TRBJ2-1; as DNA is missing, the TRBD1 call by TCRdb cannot be tested. CDR1 DFQATT and CDR2 SNEGSKA come from the germline V gene (reference sequence). The CDR3 extends over 13 amino acids. The CDR3 here is CSFLRATGLEQFF.

V and J are TRBV28 and TRBJ1-3; the TCRdb call, TRBD1, lacks DNA for checking. From germline, CDR1 is MDHEN and CDR2 SYDVKM. This CDR3 has 12 residues. CDR3 protein: CASNGDGNTIYF.